The entry below describes one TCR beta chain. Germline assignment: CDR1 MDHEN and CDR2 SYDVKM. V dropped 1 base and J dropped 7; count of bases not matched to a gene: 10. The CDR3 sequence is 16 residues long. Sample time point: pre-treatment sample, taken before nivolumab and TIL therapy. The data were taken from a study of TIL therapy for anti-PD-1-resistant metastatic lung cancer. Study-level background: Median patient age was 54, ranging about 38-80 years.

Sequencing used immunoSEQ v3. Here immunoSEQ multiplex PCR was the method, and the copy in TCRdb shows in-frame clones only, minus some. Counted here are about 60,000 clones, roughly 66% occurring once; the ten biggest clones make up about 6.3%. The chain has TRBV28 and TRBJ2-3, with 8 bases identical to TRBD2. The sequence derives from a person aged 25 to 80 with non-small cell lung cancer. This material consisted of blood, taken at baseline. This CDR3 is CASSLSLAGLGNTQYF. The CDR3 DNA follows: TGTGCCAGCAGTTTATCGCTAGCGGGCCTAGGAAATACGCAGTATTTT.